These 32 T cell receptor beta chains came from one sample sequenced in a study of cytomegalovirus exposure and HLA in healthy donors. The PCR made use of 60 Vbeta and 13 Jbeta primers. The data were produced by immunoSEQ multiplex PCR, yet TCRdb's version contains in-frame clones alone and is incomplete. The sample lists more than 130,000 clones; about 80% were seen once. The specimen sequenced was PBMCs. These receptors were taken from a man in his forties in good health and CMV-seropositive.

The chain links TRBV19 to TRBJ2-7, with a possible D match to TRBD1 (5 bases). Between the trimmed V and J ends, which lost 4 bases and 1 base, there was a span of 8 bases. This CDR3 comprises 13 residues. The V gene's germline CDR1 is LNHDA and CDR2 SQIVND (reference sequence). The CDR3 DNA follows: TGTGCCAGTAGTAGGCAGGGATCCTACGAGCAGTACTTC. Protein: CASSRQGSYEQYF.

As DNA, the CDR3 is TGTGCCAGCAGCCGGCTACAGGGGGCTCTGAACACTGAAGCTTTCTTT. Its protein is CASSRLQGALNTEAFF. The chain couples TRBV7-9 to TRBJ1-1, with TRBD1 matching over 9 bases. CDR3 length: 16 amino acids. The V gene end was trimmed by 5 bases and the J gene end by 0 bases; junction bases not matched to a gene: 7. Germline V gene data show CDR1 as SEHNR and CDR2 as FQNEAQ (reference sequence).

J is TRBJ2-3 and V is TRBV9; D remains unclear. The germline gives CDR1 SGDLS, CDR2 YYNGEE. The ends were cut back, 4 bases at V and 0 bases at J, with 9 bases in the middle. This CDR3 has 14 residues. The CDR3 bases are TGTGCCAGCAGCCCCAGATTGAGCACAGATACGCAGTATTTT. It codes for CASSPRLSTDTQYF.

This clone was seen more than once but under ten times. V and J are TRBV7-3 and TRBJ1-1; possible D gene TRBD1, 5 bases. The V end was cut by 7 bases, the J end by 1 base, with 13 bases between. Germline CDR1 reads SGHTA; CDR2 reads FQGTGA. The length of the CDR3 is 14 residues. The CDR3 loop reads CASKNQGGNTEAFF. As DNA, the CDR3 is TGTGCCAGCAAAAACCAGGGCGGGAACACTGAAGCTTTCTTT.

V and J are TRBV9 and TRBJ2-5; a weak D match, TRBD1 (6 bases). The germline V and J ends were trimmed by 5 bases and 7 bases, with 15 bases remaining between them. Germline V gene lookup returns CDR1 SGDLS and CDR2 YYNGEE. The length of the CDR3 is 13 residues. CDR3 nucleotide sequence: TGTGCCAGCAGTCGAGAGCAGGGGCGGACCCAGTACTTC. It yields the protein CASSREQGRTQYF.

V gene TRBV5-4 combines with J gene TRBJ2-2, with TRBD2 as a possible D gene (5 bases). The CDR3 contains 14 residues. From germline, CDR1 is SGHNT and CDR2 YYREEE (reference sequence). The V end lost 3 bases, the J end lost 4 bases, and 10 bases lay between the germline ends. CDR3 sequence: CASSSGLFTGELFF. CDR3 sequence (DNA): TGTGCCAGCAGCTCCGGACTCTTCACCGGGGAGCTGTTTTTT.

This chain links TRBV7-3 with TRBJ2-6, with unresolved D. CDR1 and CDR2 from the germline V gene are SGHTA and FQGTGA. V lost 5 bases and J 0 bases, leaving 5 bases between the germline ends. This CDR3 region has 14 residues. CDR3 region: CASSPSSGANVLTF. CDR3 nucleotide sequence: TGTGCCAGCAGCCCGAGCTCTGGGGCCAACGTCCTGACTTTC.

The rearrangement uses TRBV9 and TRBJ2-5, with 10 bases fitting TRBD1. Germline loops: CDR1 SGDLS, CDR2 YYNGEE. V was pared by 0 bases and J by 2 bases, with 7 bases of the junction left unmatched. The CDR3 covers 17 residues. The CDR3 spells CASSVGGQGSLQETQYF. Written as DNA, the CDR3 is TGTGCCAGCAGCGTAGGGGGACAGGGGTCTCTTCAAGAGACCCAGTACTTC.

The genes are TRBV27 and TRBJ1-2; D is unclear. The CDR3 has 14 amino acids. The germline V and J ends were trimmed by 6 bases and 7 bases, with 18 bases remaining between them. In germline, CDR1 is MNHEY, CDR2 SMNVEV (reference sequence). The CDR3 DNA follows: TGTGCCAGCAGCGGATACCGGATGACGGGTGGCTACACCTTC. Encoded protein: CASSGYRMTGGYTF.

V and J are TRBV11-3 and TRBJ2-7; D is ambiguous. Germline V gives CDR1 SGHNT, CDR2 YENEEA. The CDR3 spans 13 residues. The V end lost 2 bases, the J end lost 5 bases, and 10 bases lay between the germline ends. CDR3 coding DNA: TGTGCCAGCAGCTTACAGGTTGGCCACGAGCAGTACTTC. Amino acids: CASSLQVGHEQYF. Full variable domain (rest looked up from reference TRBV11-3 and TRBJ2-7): EAGVVQSPRYKIIEKKQPVAFWCNPISGHNTLYWYLQNLGQGPELLIRYENEEAVDDSQLPKDRFSAERLKGVDSTLKIQPAELGDSAVYLCASSLQVGHEQYFGPGTRLTVT.

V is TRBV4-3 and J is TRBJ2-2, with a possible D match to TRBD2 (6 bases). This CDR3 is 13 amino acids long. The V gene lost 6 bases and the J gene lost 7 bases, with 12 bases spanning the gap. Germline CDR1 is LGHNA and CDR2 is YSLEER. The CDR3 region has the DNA TGCGCCAGCAGTCCCACGGGGGTCGGGGAGCTGTTTTTT. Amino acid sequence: CASSPTGVGELFF.

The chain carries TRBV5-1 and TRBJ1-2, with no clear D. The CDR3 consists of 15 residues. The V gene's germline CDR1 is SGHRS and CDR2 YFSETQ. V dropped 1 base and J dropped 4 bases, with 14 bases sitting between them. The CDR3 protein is CASSLQEGEGYGYTF. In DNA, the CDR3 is TGCGCCAGCAGCTTGCAAGAGGGAGAAGGCTATGGCTACACCTTC.

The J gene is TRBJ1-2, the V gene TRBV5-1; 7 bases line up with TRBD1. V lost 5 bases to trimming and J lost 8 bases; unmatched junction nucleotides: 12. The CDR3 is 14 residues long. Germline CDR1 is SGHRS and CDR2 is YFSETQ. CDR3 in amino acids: CASSKDRMNEGYTF. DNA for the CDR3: TGCGCCAGCAGTAAGGACAGGATGAATGAGGGCTACACCTTC.

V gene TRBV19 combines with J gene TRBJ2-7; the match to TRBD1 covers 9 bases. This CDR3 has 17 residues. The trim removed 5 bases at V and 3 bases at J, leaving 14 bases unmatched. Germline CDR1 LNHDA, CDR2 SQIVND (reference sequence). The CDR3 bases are TGTGCCAGTAGTGCGGGTCCCGGGACAGGGTTGAACTACGAGCAGTACTTC. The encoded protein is CASSAGPGTGLNYEQYF. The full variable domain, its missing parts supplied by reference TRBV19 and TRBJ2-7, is DGGITQSPKYLFRKEGQNVTLSCEQNLNHDAMYWYRQDPGQGLRLIYYSQIVNDFQKGDIAEGYSVSREKKESFPLTVTSAQKNPTAFYLCASSAGPGTGLNYEQYFGPGTRLTVT.

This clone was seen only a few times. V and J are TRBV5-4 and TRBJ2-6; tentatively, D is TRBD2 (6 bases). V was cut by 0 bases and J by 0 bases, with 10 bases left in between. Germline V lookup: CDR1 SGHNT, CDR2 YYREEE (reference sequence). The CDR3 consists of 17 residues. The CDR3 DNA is TGTGCCAGCAGCTTGGGCGGGGCCAGCTCTGGGGCCAACGTCCTGACTTTC. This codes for CASSLGGASSGANVLTF.

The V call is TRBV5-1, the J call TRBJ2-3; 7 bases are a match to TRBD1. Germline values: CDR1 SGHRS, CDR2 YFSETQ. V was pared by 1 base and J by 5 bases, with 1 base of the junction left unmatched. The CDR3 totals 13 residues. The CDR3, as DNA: TGCGCCAGCAGCTTGAACAGGGGAGATACGCAGTATTTT. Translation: CASSLNRGDTQYF.

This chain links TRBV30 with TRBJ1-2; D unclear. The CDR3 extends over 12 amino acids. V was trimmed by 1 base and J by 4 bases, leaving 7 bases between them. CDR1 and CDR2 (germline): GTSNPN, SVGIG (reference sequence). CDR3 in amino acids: CAWSANGYGYTF. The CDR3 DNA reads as TGTGCCTGGAGTGCGAACGGCTATGGCTACACCTTC.

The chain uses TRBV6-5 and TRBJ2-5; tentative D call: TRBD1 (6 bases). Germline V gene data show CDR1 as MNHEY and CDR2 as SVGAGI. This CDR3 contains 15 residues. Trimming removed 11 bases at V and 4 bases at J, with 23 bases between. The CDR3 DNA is TGTGCCGTCAGGGGCCCCTTAACAGGGTCAGAGACCCAGTACTTC. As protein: CAVRGPLTGSETQYF.

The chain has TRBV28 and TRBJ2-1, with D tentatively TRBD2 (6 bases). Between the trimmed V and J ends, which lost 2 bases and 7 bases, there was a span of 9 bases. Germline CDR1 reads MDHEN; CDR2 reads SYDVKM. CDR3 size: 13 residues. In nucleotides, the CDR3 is TGTGCCAGCAGTTTAGGAGGGGCGAATGAGCAGTTCTTC. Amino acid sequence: CASSLGGANEQFF.

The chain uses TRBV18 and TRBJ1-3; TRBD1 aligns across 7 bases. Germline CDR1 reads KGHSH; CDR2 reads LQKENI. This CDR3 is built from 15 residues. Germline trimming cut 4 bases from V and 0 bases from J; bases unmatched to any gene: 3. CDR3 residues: CASSQGQISGNTIYF. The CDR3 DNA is TGTGCCAGCTCACAGGGACAGATCTCTGGAAACACCATATATTTT.

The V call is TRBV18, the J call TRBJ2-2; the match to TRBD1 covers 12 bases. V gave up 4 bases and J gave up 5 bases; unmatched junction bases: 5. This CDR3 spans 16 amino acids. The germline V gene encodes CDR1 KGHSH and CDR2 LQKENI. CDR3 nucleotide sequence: TGTGCCAGCTCACGCCCGGGACAGGGGGCAACCGGGGAGCTGTTTTTT. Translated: CASSRPGQGATGELFF.

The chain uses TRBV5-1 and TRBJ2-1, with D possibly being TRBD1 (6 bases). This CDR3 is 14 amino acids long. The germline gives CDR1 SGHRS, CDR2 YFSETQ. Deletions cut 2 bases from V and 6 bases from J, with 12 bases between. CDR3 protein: CASSLGQGINEQFF. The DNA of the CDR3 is TGCGCCAGCAGCTTAGGCCAGGGGATCAATGAGCAGTTCTTC.

This CDR3 reads CASSTLPGLAGYNEQFF. DNA for the CDR3: TGTGCCAGCAGCACTCTCCCGGGACTAGCGGGGTACAATGAGCAGTTCTTC. This sequence joins TRBV9 and TRBJ2-1; 13 bases align to TRBD2. The CDR3 contains 17 residues. Trimming removed 4 bases from V and 4 bases from J; junction bases left unmatched: 8. The germline gives CDR1 SGDLS, CDR2 YYNGEE.

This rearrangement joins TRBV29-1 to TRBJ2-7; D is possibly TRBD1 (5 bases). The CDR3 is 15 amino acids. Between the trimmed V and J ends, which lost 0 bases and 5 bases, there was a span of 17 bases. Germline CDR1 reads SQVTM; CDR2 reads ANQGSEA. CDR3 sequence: CSVEDRAQGIHEQYF. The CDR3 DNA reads TGCAGCGTTGAAGATCGGGCGCAGGGTATCCACGAGCAGTACTTC.

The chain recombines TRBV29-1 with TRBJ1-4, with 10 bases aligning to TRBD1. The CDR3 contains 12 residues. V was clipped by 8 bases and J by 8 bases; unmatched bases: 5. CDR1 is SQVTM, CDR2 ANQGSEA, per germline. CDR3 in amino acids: CSTGQGGEKLFF. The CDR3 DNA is TGCAGCACCGGACAGGGGGGCGAAAAACTGTTTTTT.

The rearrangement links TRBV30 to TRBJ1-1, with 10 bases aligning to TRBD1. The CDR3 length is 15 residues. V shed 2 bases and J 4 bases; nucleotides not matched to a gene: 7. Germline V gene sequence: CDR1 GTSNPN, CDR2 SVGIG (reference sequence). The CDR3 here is CAWSRRQGASTEAFF. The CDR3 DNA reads TGTGCCTGGAGTCGCCGACAGGGGGCAAGCACTGAAGCTTTCTTT.

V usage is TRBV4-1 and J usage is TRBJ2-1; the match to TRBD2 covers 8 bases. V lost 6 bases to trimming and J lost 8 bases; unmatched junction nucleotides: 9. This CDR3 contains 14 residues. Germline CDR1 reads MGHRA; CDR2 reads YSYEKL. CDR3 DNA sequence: TGCGCCAGCAGTTGGCGGGGGGCGTTTGATGAGCAGTTCTTC. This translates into CASSWRGAFDEQFF.

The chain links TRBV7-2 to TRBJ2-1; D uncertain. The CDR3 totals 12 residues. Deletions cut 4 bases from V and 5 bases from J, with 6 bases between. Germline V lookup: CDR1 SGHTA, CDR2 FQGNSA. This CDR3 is CASSSPNNEQFF. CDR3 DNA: TGTGCCAGCAGCTCCCCAAACAATGAGCAGTTCTTC.

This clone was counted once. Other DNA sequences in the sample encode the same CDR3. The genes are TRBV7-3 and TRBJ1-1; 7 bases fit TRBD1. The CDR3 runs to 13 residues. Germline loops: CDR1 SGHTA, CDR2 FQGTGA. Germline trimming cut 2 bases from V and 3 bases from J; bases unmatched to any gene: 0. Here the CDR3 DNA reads TGTGCCAGCAGCTTACAGGGGGACACTGAAGCTTTCTTT. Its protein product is CASSLQGDTEAFF.

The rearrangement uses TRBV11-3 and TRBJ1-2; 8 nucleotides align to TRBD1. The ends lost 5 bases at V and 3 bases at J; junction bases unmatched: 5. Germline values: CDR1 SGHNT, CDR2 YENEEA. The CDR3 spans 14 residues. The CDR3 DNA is TGTGCCAGCAGCCCTCAGGGACAGGACTATGGCTACACCTTC. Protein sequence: CASSPQGQDYGYTF.

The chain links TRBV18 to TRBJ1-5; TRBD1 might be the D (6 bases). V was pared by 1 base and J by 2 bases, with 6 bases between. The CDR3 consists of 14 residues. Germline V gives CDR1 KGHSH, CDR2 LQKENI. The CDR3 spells CASSPQGGNQPQHF. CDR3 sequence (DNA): TGTGCCAGCTCACCACAGGGGGGCAATCAGCCCCAGCATTTT.

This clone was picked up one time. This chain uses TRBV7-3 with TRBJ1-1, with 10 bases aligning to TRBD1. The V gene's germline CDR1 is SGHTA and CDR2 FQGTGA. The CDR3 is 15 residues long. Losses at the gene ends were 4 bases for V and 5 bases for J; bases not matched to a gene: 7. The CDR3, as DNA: TGTGCCAGCAGCTCCAGACAGGGGGCTTTTACTGAAGCTTTCTTT. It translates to CASSSRQGAFTEAFF.